This TCR beta chain was found in a study of cytomegalovirus exposure and HLA in healthy donors. With 60 Vbeta and 13 Jbeta primers, the PCR was carried out. The data were produced by immunoSEQ multiplex PCR, yet TCRdb's version contains in-frame clones alone and is incomplete. The table includes about 190,000 clones, about four fifths detected once. The study's findings and limits: Some V segments (TRBV6-2 and TRBV6-3 among them) were excluded as indistinguishable. An observed cluster of highly shared sequence variants was recorded as a likely sequencing artifact.

As concerns this clone: Its antigen is still unknown.

Donors in the study were healthy people who gave bone marrow. Donors likely had unrecorded immune exposures despite being nominally healthy when sampled. The V end was cut by 2 bases, the J end by 2 bases, with 9 bases between. Germline V gives CDR1 LGHNA, CDR2 YSLEER. CDR3 length: 14 residues. Material for sequencing was PBMCs. The genes are TRBV4-3 and TRBJ2-5, with D unclear. This TCR derives from a man between 18 and 29 years old in good health and CMV-seronegative. The CDR3 sequence: CASSQSPNQETQYF. The CDR3 region has the DNA TGCGCCAGCAGCCAATCCCCTAATCAAGAGACCCAGTACTTC.